This TCR beta chain was documented in a study of beta chain bispecific antibodies for T cell cancers. Study-wide background: Surviving healthy donor T cells from leukemia-line and bispecific antibody cocultures were TRBV-sequenced for family depletion.

This clonotype appeared many times. What it recognizes is unknown. T cells were expanded from blood mononuclear cells for about 3 days with anti-CD3 OKT3 or CD3/CD28 beads. Culture medium contained IL-2 at about 91 IU/ml and IL-7 at about 5.4 ng/ml. Clonotypes were quantified using unique molecular identifier barcodes. In TCRdb, the 5' RACE reads were re-called with MiXCR into one record per CDR3 protein. The sample contains around 15,000 distinct CDR3 sequences, approximately 2% of which appear only once. The study, taken as a whole, reports: The leukemia cells, rather than normal T cells, gave most of the targeted TRBV signal.

The sequence came from a human donor in good health. Some clones in this sample may be carry-over from other donors' samples. Sequencing was performed on healthy donor T cells cultured with leukemia cells.

CDR3 nucleotides: TGTGCCAGTAGTATAGTCGGACCCAATGAGCAGTTCTTC. It translates to CASSIVGPNEQFF. J is TRBJ2-1 and V is TRBV19; D call uncertain. The CDR3 sequence is 13 residues long. The V end was cut by 1 base, the J end by 6 bases, with 7 bases between. CDR1 LNHDA and CDR2 SQIVND come from the germline V gene (reference sequence).